Described below is a single T cell receptor (beta chain) sequence and its context. Antigen specificity is unknown. PCR used 60 Vbeta primers and 13 Jbeta primers. The table came from immunoSEQ multiplex PCR; TCRdb's copy has only in-frame clones and leaves some out. The data show roughly 220,000 clones, with 75% to 85% seen just once and 2.5% to 3% held by the top ten. The sample belongs to a study of cytomegalovirus exposure and HLA in healthy donors. Study-wide findings and caveats: Most TCRs appeared rarely, but some public TCRs recurred in many donors. DRB1 had the most TCR associations and HLA-C the fewest, a later analysis found, with rates varying by HLA locus. Most subjects had HLA-A and HLA-B alleles reportedly predicted accurately by TCR beta sequences. Some TCR beta chains (approximately 180 of them) were listed as cytomegalovirus-associated.

The clonotype originates from a woman between 40 and 55 years old in good health and CMV-seronegative. The material sequenced was PBMCs.

CDR3 sequence: CASTRTGTAFSGANVLTF. The CDR3 region has the DNA TGTGCCAGCACCCGGACCGGGACAGCCTTCTCTGGGGCCAACGTCCTGACTTTC. The chain joins TRBV14 to TRBJ2-6; TRBD1 matches 7 bases. The CDR3 is made up of 18 amino acids. The V segment lost 7 bases and the J segment 0 bases; nucleotides outside the gene matches: 12. Germline values: CDR1 SGHDN, CDR2 FVKESK. Full variable domain (rest looked up from reference TRBV14 and TRBJ2-6): EAGVTQFPSHSVIEKGQTVTLRCDPISGHDNLYWYRRVMGKEIKFLLHFVKESKQDESGMPNNRFLAERTGGTYSTLKVQPAELEDSGVYFCASTRTGTAFSGANVLTFGAGSRLTVL.